The 29 T cell receptor beta chains below come from one sample, sequenced in a study of regulatory T cells in long-lasting Graves disease. Specified time point: newly diagnosed GD, antithyroid drugs for less than 3 months. PBMC-derived RNA was used for the TCR library. Assembly of TCR beta libraries relied on iRepertoire HTBI primers together with Arm-PCR of CDR3 regions. TCRdb redid the calling of the multiplex PCR reads with MiXCR, one entry per CDR3 protein. The sample comprises fewer than 550,000 distinct CDR3 sequences, 15% to 20% of which are singletons, and around a quarter rests with the top ten. These data also featured in a second study, about T cells in Graves' hyperthyroidism and ophthalmopathy.

The material was peripheral blood mononuclear cells (PBMCs), obtained at new diagnosis, from a patient treated with antithyroid drugs. The receptors were gathered from a woman aged 35 to 59 with Graves disease.

In this sample, this clonotype turned up a few times. The chain uses TRBV19 and TRBJ2-5; D might be TRBD1 or TRBD2, each matching 5 bases. The DNA end is a closer match to TRBJ2-1, so the J assignment may be wrong. This CDR3 region has 16 residues. CDR1 LNHDA and CDR2 SQIVND come from the germline V gene (reference sequence). CDR3: CASSRTAGALTNEQFF. CDR3 sequence (DNA): TGTGCCAGTAGTCGGACCGCCGGGGCCTTAACCAATGAGCAGTTCTTC.

On this clonotype: A much bigger clone sits one base away, suggesting this may be a read error. CDR3 protein: CAISGTGLCNEQFF. The CDR3 DNA reads TGTGCCATCTCCGGGACAGGCCTCTGCAATGAGCAGTTCTTC. The rearrangement links TRBV6-1 to TRBJ2-1; 8 positions agree with TRBD1. With V trimmed by 10 bases and J by 6 bases, 11 bases remained unmatched. In germline, CDR1 is MNHNS, CDR2 SASEGT. This CDR3 is built from 14 residues.

This clonotype was observed many times. The chain couples TRBV6-1 to TRBJ1-1; D not resolved. The germline CDR1 and CDR2 sequences are MNHNS and SASEGT. The CDR3 totals 14 residues. V was cut by 7 bases and J by 4 bases, with 16 bases left in between. The CDR3, as DNA: TGTGCCAGCATCTTCCTCCGCGGTGCCACTGAAGCTTTCTTT. It codes for CASIFLRGATEAFF.

The chain couples TRBV3-1 to TRBJ2-3; the match to TRBD2 covers 15 bases. V dropped 4 bases and J dropped 2; count of bases not matched to a gene: 13. CDR1 is LGHDT, CDR2 YNNKEL, per germline (reference sequence). CDR3 length equals 20 residues. CDR3 residues: CASSRLGLAGGQPDTDTQYF. The CDR3, as DNA: TGTGCCAGCAGCCGGCTAGGACTAGCGGGGGGGCAGCCCGACACAGATACGCAGTATTTT.

This clonotype was recorded at least ten times. This chain connects TRBV4-1 to TRBJ2-6; D call uncertain. The CDR3 contains 14 residues. Germline CDR1 and CDR2: MGHRA and YSYEKL. V was cut by 1 base and J by 3 bases, with 4 bases left in between. CDR3 DNA sequence: TGCGCCAGCAGCCAAGGGGGTGGGGCCAACGTCCTGACTTTC. Its translation: CASSQGGGANVLTF.

This clonotype showed up many times. This sequence joins TRBV7-8 and TRBJ2-3; the match to TRBD2 covers 7 bases. Germline CDR1 is SGHVS and CDR2 is FQNEAQ. With V trimmed by 1 base and J by 5 bases, 6 bases remained unmatched. This CDR3 has 15 residues. The CDR3 is CASSLGRGDRDTQYF. CDR3 in DNA: TGTGCCAGCAGCTTAGGACGGGGGGATAGAGATACGCAGTATTTT.

The chain recombines TRBV9 with TRBJ2-3, with D possibly being TRBD2 (7 bases). This CDR3 is 16 amino acids long. V dropped 4 bases and J dropped 2 bases, with 17 bases sitting between them. Germline CDR1 is SGDLS and CDR2 is YYNGEE. The CDR3 coding sequence is TGTGCCAGCAGCCCCCACAGCGGGGACATCACAGATACGCAGTATTTT. Translated: CASSPHSGDITDTQYF.

This clonotype was seen at least ten times. V usage is TRBV27 and J usage is TRBJ1-5, with D hard to call. V was cut by 3 bases and J by 0 bases, with 15 bases left in between. The CDR3 is 17 residues long. Germline-derived CDR1 and CDR2 are MNHEY and SMNVEV (reference sequence). Here the CDR3 reads CASSFDALPYSNQPQHF. The CDR3 nucleotides are TGTGCCAGCAGTTTTGACGCACTACCCTATAGCAATCAGCCCCAGCATTTT.

This clonotype showed up many times. This sequence joins TRBV7-2 and TRBJ2-7, with 7 bases fitting TRBD1. The V gene's germline CDR1 is SGHTA and CDR2 FQGNSA. There are 15 residues in the CDR3. V shed 0 bases, J shed 2 bases, and the junction held 4 bases outside the gene matches. CDR3 protein: CASSLAGTVAYEQYF. CDR3 DNA sequence: TGTGCCAGCAGCTTAGCTGGGACAGTCGCCTACGAGCAGTACTTC. The entire variable domain, with the rest obtained from reference TRBV7-2 and TRBJ2-7, is as follows: GAGVSQSPSNKVTEKGKDVELRCDPISGHTALYWYRQSLGQGLEFLIYFQGNSAPDKSGLPSDRFSAERTGGSVSTLTIQRTQQEDSAVYLCASSLAGTVAYEQYFGPGTRLTVT.

The chain couples TRBV19 to TRBJ1-1; no definite D call. In germline, CDR1 is LNHDA, CDR2 SQIVND (reference sequence). Deletions cut 7 bases from V and 3 bases from J, with 18 bases between. CDR3 length: 15 amino acids. CDR3 region: CASNSPGREYTEAFF. Here the CDR3 DNA reads TGTGCCAGTAACTCTCCGGGGAGGGAATACACTGAAGCTTTCTTT.

This clonotype has a count of ten or more. The chain recombines TRBV6-1 with TRBJ2-5; perhaps D is TRBD1 or TRBD2 (5 bases each). The V end lost 7 bases, the J end lost 5 bases, and 17 bases lay between the germline ends. This CDR3 contains 14 residues. Looked up from germline, CDR1 is MNHNS and CDR2 is SASEGT. This chain's CDR3 is CASTQRGITETQYF. CDR3 in DNA: TGTGCCAGCACCCAACGGGGCATTACGGAGACCCAGTACTTC.

In the case of this clonotype: A much larger clone lies one base from this, so it may be a read error. CDR3 nucleotide sequence: TGTGCCAGCAGCAGACTCGGGACTCTCACCGGGGAGCTGTTTTTT. This gives the protein CASSRLGTLTGELFF. The chain links TRBV11-2 to TRBJ2-2, with D perhaps TRBD2 (6 bases). The CDR3 spans 15 residues. The germline V and J ends were trimmed by 5 bases and 4 bases, with 14 bases remaining between them. The germline CDR1 and CDR2 sequences are SGHAT and FQNNGV. The full variable domain, its missing parts supplied by reference TRBV11-2 and TRBJ2-2, is EAGVAQSPRYKIIEKRQSVAFWCNPISGHATLYWYQQILGQGPKLLIQFQNNGVVDDSQLPKDRFSAERLKGVDSTLKIQPAKLEDSAVYLCASSRLGTLTGELFFGEGSRLTVL.

In its sample, this clonotype was seen many times. The V gene is TRBV18, the J gene TRBJ1-2; unclear D gene. This CDR3 comprises 15 residues. Germline CDR1 reads KGHSH; CDR2 reads LQKENI. Trimming stripped 3 bases from V and 2 bases from J, with 13 bases between. DNA of the CDR3: TGTGCCAGCTCACCGCCTAATGAGATAAACTATGGCTACACCTTC. Amino acids: CASSPPNEINYGYTF.

In its sample, this clonotype was seen a few times. The rearrangement joins TRBV28 to TRBJ2-6; possible D gene TRBD2, 6 bases. V dropped 7 bases and J dropped 1 base, with 11 bases sitting between them. Germline V gene data show CDR1 as MDHEN and CDR2 as SYDVKM. The CDR3 totals 15 residues. The CDR3: CASTARGSGANVLTF. Written as DNA, the CDR3 is TGTGCCAGCACCGCTCGGGGGTCTGGGGCCAACGTCCTGACTTTC.

V gene TRBV5-1 combines with J gene TRBJ2-3; 14 bases are shared with TRBD2. The ends lost 7 bases at V and 3 bases at J; junction bases unmatched: 1. Germline V lookup: CDR1 SGHRS, CDR2 YFSETQ. The CDR3 length is 14 residues. CDR3 nucleotides: TGCGCCAGCGGGACTAGCGGGGGAACAGATACGCAGTATTTT. Its protein product is CASGTSGGTDTQYF.

This chain connects TRBV5-1 to TRBJ2-7; TRBD2 might be the D (5 bases). This CDR3 region has 12 residues. Germline V gives CDR1 SGHRS, CDR2 YFSETQ. V was pared by 4 bases and J by 10 bases, with 15 bases between. CDR3 nucleotides: TGCGCCAGCAGCAGCGGAATTGGTACCCAGTACTTC. Amino acids: CASSSGIGTQYF.

In this sample, this clonotype turned up many times. V is TRBV12-3 or TRBV12-4 and J is TRBJ2-3; no reliable D call. Trimming cost V 7 bases and J 3 bases, with 11 bases left between them. The CDR3 contains 13 residues. CDR3 sequence: CASTDPMTDTQYF. Here the CDR3 DNA reads TGTGCCAGCACCGACCCTATGACAGATACGCAGTATTTT.

This clonotype was counted a few times. The J gene is TRBJ1-4, the V gene TRBV11-3, with 7 bases identical to TRBD1. From germline, CDR1 is SGHNT and CDR2 YENEEA. This CDR3 has 14 residues. V dropped 5 bases and J dropped 4; count of bases not matched to a gene: 4. CDR3: CASSRDSHNEKLFF. CDR3 sequence (DNA): TGTGCCAGCAGCCGGGACAGCCATAATGAAAAACTGTTTTTT.

The chain recombines TRBV20-1 with TRBJ2-7; D uncertain. V was shortened by 0 bases and J by 6 bases, with 9 bases between the two germline ends. The CDR3 contains 12 residues. Germline V CDR1 and CDR2: DFQATT, SNEGSKA (reference sequence). CDR3 nucleotides: TGCAGTGCTAGAGAGGAAGGGTTCGAGCAGTACTTC. Residues: CSAREEGFEQYF.

This clonotype showed up just a few times. V is TRBV11-2 and J is TRBJ1-1; 7 bases line up with TRBD1. Trimming took 1 base from V and 4 from J; bases not matched to a gene: 6. The CDR3 is made up of 15 amino acids. Germline V gene sequence: CDR1 SGHAT, CDR2 FQNNGV. For the CDR3, the DNA is TGTGCCAGCAGCTTAGGTCAGGGGGGGACCACTGAAGCTTTCTTT. Translating gives CASSLGQGGTTEAFF.

In its sample, this clonotype was seen many times. The chain links TRBV28 to TRBJ2-4, with D perhaps matching TRBD1 or TRBD2 (5 bases each). V lost 7 bases, J lost 0 bases, and 25 bases lay in between. CDR3 length: 19 residues. CDR1 and CDR2 from the germline V gene are MDHEN and SYDVKM. CDR3: CASTSSRALGVVAKNIQYF. CDR3 nucleotide sequence: TGTGCCAGCACATCGTCCCGAGCACTGGGGGTTGTAGCCAAAAACATTCAGTACTTC.

This clonotype came up many times. The J gene is TRBJ1-5, the V gene TRBV12-3 or TRBV12-4; no definite D call. V lost 5 bases and J lost 3, with 14 bases in between. CDR3 size: 15 residues. CDR3 residues: CASSDSSFSNQPQHF. The CDR3, as DNA: TGTGCCAGCAGTGATAGTTCCTTTTCCAATCAGCCCCAGCATTTT.

This clonotype has a handful of counts. The chain carries TRBV4-1 and TRBJ1-6, with 7 bases identical to TRBD1. CDR1 is MGHRA, CDR2 YSYEKL, per germline. This CDR3 spans 16 amino acids. Trimming removed 3 bases from V and 7 bases from J; junction bases left unmatched: 9. CDR3 loop: CASSQVADRSNSPLHF. CDR3 nucleotides: TGCGCCAGCAGCCAGGTAGCGGACAGGTCCAATTCACCCCTCCACTTT.

This clonotype was seen many times. The chain employs TRBV4-1 and TRBJ2-3; weak D call: TRBD1 (6 bases). This CDR3 is built from 15 residues. V dropped 5 bases and J dropped 3 bases, with 15 bases sitting between them. Germline V gives CDR1 MGHRA, CDR2 YSYEKL. This chain's CDR3 is CASSTLQGPTDTQYF. DNA for the CDR3: TGCGCCAGCAGCACCCTTCAGGGGCCAACAGATACGCAGTATTTT.

This clonotype was seen a few times. This chain connects TRBV28 to TRBJ2-7, with D possibly TRBD1 on 6 matching bases. The CDR3 consists of 14 residues. V was trimmed by 5 bases and J by 0 bases, leaving 11 bases between them. Germline CDR1 reads MDHEN; CDR2 reads SYDVKM. CDR3 bases: TGTGCCAGCAGTGAACAGGGTCCCTCCTACGAGCAGTACTTC. This encodes CASSEQGPSYEQYF. Full variable domain (rest looked up from reference TRBV28 and TRBJ2-7): DVKVTQSSRYLVKRTGEKVFLECVQDMDHENMFWYRQDPGLGLRLIYFSYDVKMKEKGDIPEGYSVSREKKERFSLILESASTNQTSMYLCASSEQGPSYEQYFGPGTRLTVT.

This clonotype was seen a few times. The rearrangement links TRBV12-3 or TRBV12-4 to TRBJ1-1; 10 bases are shared with TRBD1. Trimming removed 5 bases from V and 11 bases from J; junction bases left unmatched: 8. The CDR3 length is 13 residues. CDR3 DNA sequence: TGTGCCAGCAGTGGAACGACAGGGGGCAGGGCTTTCTTT. Amino acids: CASSGTTGGRAFF.

This clonotype was found many times. This sequence joins TRBV20-1 and TRBJ1-6; TRBD1 is a possible D gene (6 bases). CDR1 is DFQATT and CDR2 is SNEGSKA in the germline V gene (reference sequence). V lost 0 bases and J 9 bases, leaving 12 bases between the germline ends. The CDR3 contains 14 residues. This CDR3 reads CSARDRTATSPLHF. In DNA, the CDR3 is TGCAGTGCTAGAGATAGGACAGCTACTTCACCCCTCCACTTT.

This chain connects TRBV5-1 to TRBJ1-4, with D perhaps matching TRBD1 (5 bases). Trimming took 3 bases from V and 8 from J, leaving 14 bases between them. The germline V gene encodes CDR1 SGHRS and CDR2 YFSETQ. There are 14 residues in the CDR3. The CDR3 nucleotides read TGCGCCAGCAGCTCCGGCAGGGTGGGCGAAAAACTGTTTTTT. This sequence encodes CASSSGRVGEKLFF.

The chain recombines TRBV2 with TRBJ1-2; 11 bases match TRBD1. This CDR3 has 13 amino acids. With V trimmed by 5 bases and J by 8 bases, 4 bases remained unmatched. Germline CDR1 and CDR2: SNHLY and FYNNEI. The CDR3 loop reads CASSWTGGLGYTF. CDR3 nucleotide sequence: TGTGCCAGCAGTTGGACAGGGGGCTTGGGCTACACCTTC.